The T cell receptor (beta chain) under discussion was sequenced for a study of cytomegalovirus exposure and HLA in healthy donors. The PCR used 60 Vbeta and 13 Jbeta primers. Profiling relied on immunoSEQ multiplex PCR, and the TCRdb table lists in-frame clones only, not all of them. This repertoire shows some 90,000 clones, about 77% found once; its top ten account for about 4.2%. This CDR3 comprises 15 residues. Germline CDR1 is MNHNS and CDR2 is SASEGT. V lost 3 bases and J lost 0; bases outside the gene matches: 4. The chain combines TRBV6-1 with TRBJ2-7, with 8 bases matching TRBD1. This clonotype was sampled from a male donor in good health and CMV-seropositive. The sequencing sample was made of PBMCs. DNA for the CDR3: TGTGCCAGCAGTGACCGGGACAGGTACTCCTACGAGCAGTACTTC. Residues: CASSDRDRYSYEQYF.